The present T cell receptor beta chain was sequenced within a study of cytomegalovirus exposure and HLA in healthy donors. Study conclusions and caveats: Researchers reported in a later analysis that a missense DCLRE1C variant was tied to TCR beta V- and J-gene trimming. The investigators catalogued 164 TCR beta chains as cytomegalovirus-associated.

Details on this clone: Its matching antigen is unknown.

In the PCR, 60 Vbeta and 13 Jbeta primers were used. Measured with immunoSEQ multiplex PCR; TCRdb has only the in-frame clones, and not every one. The sample carries 210,000 or so clones, about 80% recorded once. Germline assignment: CDR1 SGHRS and CDR2 YFSETQ. The V gene lost 4 bases and the J gene lost 3 bases, with 10 bases spanning the gap. CDR3 length: 13 amino acids. The receptor was derived from a middle-aged man in good health and CMV-seronegative. The rearrangement uses TRBV5-1 and TRBJ1-2, with D perhaps matching TRBD1 (6 bases). Sequencing was carried out using PBMCs. Written as DNA, the CDR3 is TGCGCCAGCAGCCGGGACACCTACTATGGCTACACCTTC. Protein product: CASSRDTYYGYTF.